This T cell receptor (beta chain) was sequenced in a study of T cell changes during pregnancy in multiple sclerosis. Measured with immunoSEQ multiplex PCR; TCRdb has only the in-frame clones, and not every one. The data hold under 45,000 clones, with approximately 90% observed a single time. CDR1 and CDR2 (germline): MNHNS, SASEGT. Trimming stripped 4 bases from V and 4 bases from J, with 11 bases between. The CDR3 extends over 14 amino acids. This clone has only one observation. Sequences were derived from CD4+ T cells from peripheral blood mononuclear cells, sampled in the first trimester of pregnancy. This receptor was identified in a female donor with multiple sclerosis, enrolled in a pregnancy study. J is TRBJ1-5 and V is TRBV6-1; D is ambiguous. The DNA for the CDR3 is TGTGCCAGCAGTGGGTACAGCTCAAATCAGCCCCAGCATTTT. It is translated as CASSGYSSNQPQHF.